Below, one T cell receptor (beta chain) is given with its context. After removal of 4 bases from V and 1 base from J, the junction contained 10 bases not matched to a gene. The CDR3 has 17 amino acids. Germline assignment: CDR1 ENHRY and CDR2 SYGVKD. The age range of participants was about 18 to 100 years, with residence in about 25 US areas. The sample originates from a study of blood T cell repertoires in COVID-19. About the research overall: The United States, Italy and Spain provided the acute and convalescent COVID-19 samples.

In the original workflow: From reference gene primer amplification, estimates of nucleated cell counts were derived. TCRdb keeps only in-frame clones here, not all; method: immunoSEQ multiplex PCR. That table is the source of V, J and clone size, and D and trimming were worked out from the DNA. The table includes hundreds of thousands of clones, about 88% detected once. This receptor was obtained from a man aged 55 to 70 who had recovered from COVID-19. This chain links TRBV10-3 with TRBJ2-7, with 10 bases lining up with TRBD2. The sequencing input was PBMCs or T cells enriched from blood (not recorded which). Written as DNA, the CDR3 is TGTGCCATCAGTGCTAGGGGCCGAGCGGGAGGGTCCTACGAGCAGTACTTC. It translates to CAISARGRAGGSYEQYF.